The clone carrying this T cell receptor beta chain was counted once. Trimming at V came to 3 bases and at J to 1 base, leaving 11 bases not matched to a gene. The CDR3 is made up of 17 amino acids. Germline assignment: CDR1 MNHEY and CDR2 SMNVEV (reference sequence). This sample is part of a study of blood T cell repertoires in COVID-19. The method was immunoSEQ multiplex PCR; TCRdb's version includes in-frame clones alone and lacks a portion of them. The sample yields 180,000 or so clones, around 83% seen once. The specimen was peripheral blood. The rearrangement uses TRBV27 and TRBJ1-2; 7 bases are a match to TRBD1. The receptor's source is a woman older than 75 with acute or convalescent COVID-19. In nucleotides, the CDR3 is TGTGCCAGCAGTTTCCCCCCCCCGACAGGGAGTAACTATGGCTACACCTTC. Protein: CASSFPPPTGSNYGYTF.